The subject of this entry is one T cell receptor (beta chain). The sample originates from a study of control samples from healthy donors and cancer patients. Here immunoSEQ multiplex PCR was the method, and the copy in TCRdb shows in-frame clones only, minus some. Among nearly 200,000 clones, about 90% were seen once, and the ten largest hold approximately 1.8%. CDR1 and CDR2 from the germline V gene are MNHNS and SASEGT. The CDR3 loop spans 13 amino acids. V dropped 2 bases and J dropped 7 bases, with 11 bases sitting between them. The specimen sequenced was blood. The chain combines TRBV6-1 with TRBJ1-2; TRBD1 is a possible D gene (6 bases). The sequence was obtained from a man aged 25 to 45 in good health. The chain's CDR3 is CASSERGAVGYTF. In nucleotides, the CDR3 is TGTGCCAGCAGTGAAAGGGGGGCTGTTGGCTACACCTTC.